This passage covers 18 T cell receptor beta chains from one sample sequenced in a study of T-cell reconstitution after alpha-beta-depleted transplantation in children. Unique molecular identifiers were incorporated during preparation of the TCRbeta library. TCRdb itself ran the PCR reads through MiXCR, one entry per CDR3 protein. The table lists about 580,000 distinct CDR3 sequences, roughly 23% of them singletons. The specimen was PBMCs, mostly from graft donor cells, collected 360 days after TCRalphabeta/CD19-depleted stem cell transplant. These receptors were taken from a boy in the first two years of life who had a stem cell transplant for acute myeloid leukemia, so the T cells may come from the graft donor.

This clonotype appeared many times. The chain employs TRBV7-2 and TRBJ2-1; D remains unclear. This CDR3 comprises 14 residues. The germline V gene has CDR1 SGHTA and CDR2 FQGNSA. Trimming stripped 3 bases from V and 3 bases from J, with 9 bases between. The CDR3 region is CASSFPTVYNEQFF. In nucleotides, the CDR3 is TGTGCCAGCAGCTTCCCGACCGTCTACAATGAGCAGTTCTTC.

The chain joins TRBV20-1 to TRBJ2-6; the match to TRBD1 covers 9 bases. The CDR3 sequence is 15 residues long. Unmatched junction bases numbered 4, after V lost 3 bases and J lost 4 bases. Germline-derived CDR1 and CDR2 are DFQATT and SNEGSKA (reference sequence). CDR3 region: CSARGQGPGANVLTF. As DNA, the CDR3 is TGCAGTGCTAGGGGACAGGGCCCCGGGGCCAACGTCCTGACTTTC.

The gene calls are TRBV20-1 and TRBJ1-2; D not certain. Trimming left V 3 bases short and J 4 bases short, with 18 bases between. The CDR3 length is 15 residues. Germline values: CDR1 DFQATT, CDR2 SNEGSKA (reference sequence). CDR3 nucleotide sequence: TGCAGTGCTAGGTCTTTAGGGCCTCTGTCCTATGGCTACACCTTC. As protein: CSARSLGPLSYGYTF.

On this clonotype: This may stem from a read error, because a much larger clone lies one nucleotide away. The chain couples TRBV25-1 to TRBJ1-3; maybe TRBD1 (6 bases). This CDR3 spans 13 amino acids. The germline V gene encodes CDR1 MGHDK and CDR2 SYGVNS. Between the trimmed V and J ends, which lost 6 bases and 1 base, there was a span of 7 bases. CDR3 DNA: TGTGCCAGCAGGGACAGATCTGGAAACACCATATATTTT. Its protein product is CASRDRSGNTIYF.

The CDR3 is CASSAGQFYNEQFF. The CDR3 region has the DNA TGTGCCAGCAGCGCCGGACAGTTCTACAATGAGCAGTTCTTC. V and J are TRBV11-1 and TRBJ2-1; D is possibly TRBD1 (6 bases). Per the germline V gene, CDR1 is SGHAT and CDR2 is FQDESV (reference sequence). The V end lost 5 bases, the J end lost 3 bases, and 11 bases lay between the germline ends. This CDR3 spans 14 amino acids.

CDR3: CASSPRGGALGTDTQYF. As DNA, the CDR3 is TGTGCCAGCTCACCACGTGGGGGGGCCCTGGGCACAGATACGCAGTATTTT. The rearrangement joins TRBV18 to TRBJ2-3; tentatively, D is TRBD2 (7 bases). V lost 1 base and J lost 1, with 15 bases in between. This CDR3 has 17 amino acids. CDR1 and CDR2 from the germline V gene are KGHSH and LQKENI.

This clonotype was detected only a few times. The chain recombines TRBV29-1 with TRBJ2-1; D is possibly TRBD1 (6 bases). The CDR3 is 12 residues long. Trimming cost V 4 bases and J 8 bases, with 12 bases left between them. Germline V gives CDR1 SQVTM, CDR2 ANQGSEA. CDR3 in amino acids: CSVGEQGYEQFF. CDR3 sequence (DNA): TGCAGCGTTGGAGAACAGGGTTATGAGCAGTTCTTC.

The chain uses TRBV5-3 and TRBJ2-1; 7 bases match TRBD1. TRBV5-3 is sorted into the ORF group, with uncertain function. The CDR3 length is 12 residues. The junction had 9 bases not matched to a gene; V was cut back by 9 bases and J by 9 bases. The CDR3: CAMSLGQLEQFF. As DNA, the CDR3 is TGTGCCATGAGCTTGGGACAGCTTGAGCAGTTCTTC.

This clonotype was observed many times. The J gene is TRBJ2-6, the V gene TRBV21-1; the table calls TRBD2, which could not be checked here. TRBV21-1 is termed a pseudogene. This CDR3 has 14 residues. The CDR3 DNA reads as TGTGCCGGCCCTGAGCGGGTCTGGGCCAACGTCCTGACTTTC. It encodes CAGPERVWANVLTF.

The chain carries TRBV5-1 and TRBJ2-7; 9 bases are a match to TRBD2. The CDR3 consists of 17 residues. The germline gives CDR1 SGHRS, CDR2 YFSETQ. Trimming removed 5 bases from V and 7 bases from J; junction bases left unmatched: 19. CDR3 residues: CASRRTPSSGTTMEQYF. DNA of the CDR3: TGCGCCAGCAGGCGGACCCCCTCTAGCGGGACTACGATGGAGCAGTACTTC.

The chain couples TRBV6-4 to TRBJ2-5; TRBD2 matches 11 bases. This CDR3 is 17 amino acids long. From germline, CDR1 is MRHNA and CDR2 SNTAGT. Trimming removed 8 bases from V and 3 bases from J; junction bases left unmatched: 14. CDR3: CASSHWRLAGTKETQYF. The DNA of the CDR3 is TGTGCCAGCTCTCACTGGCGACTAGCGGGGACCAAAGAGACCCAGTACTTC.

This clonotype has only a few counts. The genes are TRBV7-9 and TRBJ2-5; TRBD1 matches 9 bases. The CDR3 runs 15 residues. V was clipped by 5 bases and J by 4 bases; unmatched bases: 8. Germline lookup yields CDR1 SEHNR and CDR2 FQNEAQ (reference sequence). The DNA of the CDR3 is TGTGCCAGCAGCGAAACAGGGGGACAGGGAGAGACCCAGTACTTC. Translating gives CASSETGGQGETQYF.

The rearrangement links TRBV12-3 or TRBV12-4 to TRBJ2-1; D assignment may be TRBD1 or TRBD2 (5 bases each). Trimming pared 8 bases from V and 6 bases from J, leaving 23 bases between. This CDR3 is 16 amino acids long. CDR3 sequence (DNA): TGTGCCAGCGTGGGGCCTATAGGGACCTTCGGCAATGAGCAGTTCTTC. Amino acids: CASVGPIGTFGNEQFF.

This clonotype was seen many times. This rearrangement joins TRBV30 to TRBJ2-6; 7 bases line up with TRBD1. CDR3 length equals 15 residues. With V trimmed by 5 bases and J by 0 bases, 4 bases remained unmatched. Germline CDR1 and CDR2: GTSNPN and SVGIG (reference sequence). CDR3 nucleotides: TGTGCCTGGCGGACAGGTAACTCTGGGGCCAACGTCCTGACTTTC. Protein product: CAWRTGNSGANVLTF.

This clonotype was detected ten times or more. This chain uses TRBV5-6 with TRBJ2-1, with 9 bases aligning to TRBD2. The CDR3 has 16 amino acids. Trimming cost V 0 bases and J 5 bases; bases outside gene matches: 6. Germline values: CDR1 SGHDT, CDR2 YYEEEE. The CDR3 coding sequence is TGTGCCAGCAGCTTGGGTAGCGGGGGCCTCAACAATGAGCAGTTCTTC. It encodes CASSLGSGGLNNEQFF.

This clonotype appeared a few times. The chain is built from TRBV6-2 or TRBV6-3 and TRBJ2-2; TRBD1 might be the D (5 bases). Germline CDR1 is MNHEY and CDR2 is SVGEGT. Trimming took 7 bases from V and 6 from J, leaving 12 bases between them. The CDR3 is 13 residues long. CDR3 in DNA: TGTGCCAGCAACATTCAGGGCTCCGGGGAGCTGTTTTTT. Protein: CASNIQGSGELFF.

This clonotype occurred a few times. This chain connects TRBV6-5 to TRBJ1-5, with 8 bases fitting TRBD1. From germline, CDR1 is MNHEY and CDR2 SVGAGI. Unmatched junction bases numbered 7, after V lost 5 bases and J lost 7 bases. This CDR3 comprises 14 residues. The DNA for the CDR3 is TGTGCCAGCAGTAACAGGGGGGTCAGGCAGCCCCAGCATTTT. Protein: CASSNRGVRQPQHF.

The genes are TRBV9 and TRBJ2-7, with 9 bases matching TRBD1. CDR1 is SGDLS and CDR2 is YYNGEE in the germline V gene. V lost 3 bases and J lost 5; bases outside the gene matches: 3. The CDR3 consists of 13 residues. This CDR3 is CASSDGTGNEQYF. In DNA, the CDR3 is TGTGCCAGCAGCGACGGGACAGGGAACGAGCAGTACTTC.